A single TCR beta chain is shown here with its context. Antigen specificity is unknown. The study ran the assay at deep level. Original processing notes: For the immunoSEQ data, sequences were junction-only without quality scores, so filtering differed. Sequencing used immunoSEQ multiplex PCR; TCRdb keeps in-frame clones, though not all of them. V, J and clone size are those of that table, while D and trimming were read from the DNA. The table records roughly 2,000,000 clones, about 95% of them present only once. This record comes from a study of shared clonotypes between healthy human individuals. Study-level background: Each donor contributed plates that comprised three CD4 naive, three CD4 memory, two CD8 naive and one CD8 memory.

CD45RO-negative cells were positively selected for CCR7, leaving out terminally differentiated effector memory CD45RA+ cells. General study findings and limits: The study found lower generation probabilities in non-shared clonotypes than in those shared by all four donors.

The CDR3 spans 14 residues. Germline V gene lookup returns CDR1 MGHRA and CDR2 YSYEKL. Trimming removed 1 base at V and 3 bases at J, with 10 bases between. The sequence was collected from a man aged 18 to 30 in good health. Sequenced: naive CD8+ T cells sorted from blood. The J gene is TRBJ2-7, the V gene TRBV4-1; no clear D. The CDR3: CASSQVAHDYEQYF. The CDR3 coding sequence is TGCGCCAGCAGCCAAGTCGCCCACGACTACGAGCAGTACTTC.